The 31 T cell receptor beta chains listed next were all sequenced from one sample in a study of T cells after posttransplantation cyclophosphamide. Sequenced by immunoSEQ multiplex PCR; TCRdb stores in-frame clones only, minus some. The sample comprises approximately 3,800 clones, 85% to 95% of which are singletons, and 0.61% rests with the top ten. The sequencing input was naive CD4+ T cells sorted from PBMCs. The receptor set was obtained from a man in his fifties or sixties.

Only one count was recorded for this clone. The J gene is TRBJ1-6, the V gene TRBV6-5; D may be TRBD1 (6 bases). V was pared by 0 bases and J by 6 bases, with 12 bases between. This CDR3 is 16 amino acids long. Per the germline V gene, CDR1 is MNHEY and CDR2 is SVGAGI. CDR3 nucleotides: TGTGCCAGCAGTTACTCGACAGGAACAATTAATTCACCCCTCCACTTT. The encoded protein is CASSYSTGTINSPLHF.

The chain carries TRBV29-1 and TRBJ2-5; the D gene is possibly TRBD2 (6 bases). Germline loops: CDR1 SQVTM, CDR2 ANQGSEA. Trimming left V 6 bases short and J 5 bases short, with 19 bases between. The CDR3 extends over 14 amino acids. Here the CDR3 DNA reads TGCAGCGTAGCGGAGGGCCCTCAGCGCGAGACCCAGTACTTC. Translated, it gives CSVAEGPQRETQYF.

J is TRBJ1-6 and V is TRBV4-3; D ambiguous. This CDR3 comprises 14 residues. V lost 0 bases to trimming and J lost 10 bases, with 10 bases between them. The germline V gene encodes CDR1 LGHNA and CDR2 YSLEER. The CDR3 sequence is CASSQDRGTSPLHF. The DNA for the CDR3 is TGCGCCAGCAGCCAAGATAGAGGAACCTCACCCCTCCACTTT.

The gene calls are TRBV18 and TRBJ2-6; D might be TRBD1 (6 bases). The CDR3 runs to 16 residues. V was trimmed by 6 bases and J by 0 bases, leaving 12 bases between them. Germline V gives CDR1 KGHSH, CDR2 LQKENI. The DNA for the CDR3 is TGTGCCAGCTCGCAACAGGGATTCTCTGGGGCCAACGTCCTGACTTTC. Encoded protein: CASSQQGFSGANVLTF.

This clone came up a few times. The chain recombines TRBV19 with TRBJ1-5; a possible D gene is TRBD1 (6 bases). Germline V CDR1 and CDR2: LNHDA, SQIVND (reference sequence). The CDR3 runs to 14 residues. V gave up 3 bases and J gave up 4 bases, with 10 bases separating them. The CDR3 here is CASSMVQGNQPQHF. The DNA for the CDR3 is TGTGCCAGTAGTATGGTGCAGGGGAATCAGCCCCAGCATTTT.

CDR3 coding DNA: TGTGCCAGCAGTTTCGAGAGCGGGTATAATTCACCCCTCCACTTT. Translation gives CASSFESGYNSPLHF. V is TRBV27 and J is TRBJ1-6; D ambiguous. This CDR3 spans 15 amino acids. Germline CDR1 and CDR2: MNHEY and SMNVEV (reference sequence). The germline V and J ends were trimmed by 3 bases and 4 bases, with 10 bases remaining between them.

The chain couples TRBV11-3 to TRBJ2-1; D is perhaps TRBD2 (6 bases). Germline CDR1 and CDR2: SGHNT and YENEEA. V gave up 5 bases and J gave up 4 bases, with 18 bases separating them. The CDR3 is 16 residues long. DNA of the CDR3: TGTGCCAGCAGCCCATCTGGAGGGCGTTCTTACAATGAGCAGTTCTTC. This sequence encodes CASSPSGGRSYNEQFF.

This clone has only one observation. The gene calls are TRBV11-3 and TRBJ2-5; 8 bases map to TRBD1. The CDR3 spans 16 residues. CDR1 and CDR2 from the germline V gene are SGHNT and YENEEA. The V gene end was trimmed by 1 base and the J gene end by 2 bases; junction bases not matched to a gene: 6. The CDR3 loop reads CASSLAETGEQETQYF. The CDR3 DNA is TGTGCCAGCAGCTTAGCCGAGACAGGGGAACAAGAGACCCAGTACTTC. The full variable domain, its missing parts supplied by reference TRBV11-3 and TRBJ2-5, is EAGVVQSPRYKIIEKKQPVAFWCNPISGHNTLYWYLQNLGQGPELLIRYENEEAVDDSQLPKDRFSAERLKGVDSTLKIQPAELGDSAVYLCASSLAETGEQETQYFGPGTRLLVL.

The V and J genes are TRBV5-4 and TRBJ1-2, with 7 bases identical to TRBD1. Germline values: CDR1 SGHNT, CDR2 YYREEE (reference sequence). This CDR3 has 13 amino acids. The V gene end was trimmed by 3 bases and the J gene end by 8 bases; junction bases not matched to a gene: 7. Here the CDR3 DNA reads TGTGCCAGCAGCTCCCGGGACAGTAGAGGCTACACCTTC. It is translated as CASSSRDSRGYTF. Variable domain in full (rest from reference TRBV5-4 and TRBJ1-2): ETGVTQSPTHLIKTRGQQVTLRCSSQSGHNTVSWYQQALGQGPQFIFQYYREEENGRGNFPPRFSGLQFPNYSSELNVNALELDDSALYLCASSSRDSRGYTFGSGTRLTVV.

In DNA form, the CDR3 reads TGTGCCAGTCTGGACAGGGCCCGCTACGAGCAGTACTTC. Translating it yields CASLDRARYEQYF. The J gene is TRBJ2-7, the V gene TRBV6-1; 8 nucleotides align to TRBD1. CDR3 length equals 13 residues. Germline CDR1 and CDR2: MNHNS and SASEGT. J was trimmed by 3 bases and V by 9 bases; bases with no gene match: 7.

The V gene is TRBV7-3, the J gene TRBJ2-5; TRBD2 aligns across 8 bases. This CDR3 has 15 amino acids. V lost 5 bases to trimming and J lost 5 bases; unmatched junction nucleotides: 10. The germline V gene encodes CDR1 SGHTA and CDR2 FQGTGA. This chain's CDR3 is CASSQIGTSAETQYF. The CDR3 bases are TGTGCCAGCAGCCAAATCGGGACTAGTGCCGAGACCCAGTACTTC. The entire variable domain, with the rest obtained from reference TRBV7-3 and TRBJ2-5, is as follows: GAGVSQTPSNKVTEKGKYVELRCDPISGHTALYWYRQSLGQGPEFLIYFQGTGAADDSGLPNDRFFAVRPEGSVSTLKIQRTERGDSAVYLCASSQIGTSAETQYFGPGTRLLVL.

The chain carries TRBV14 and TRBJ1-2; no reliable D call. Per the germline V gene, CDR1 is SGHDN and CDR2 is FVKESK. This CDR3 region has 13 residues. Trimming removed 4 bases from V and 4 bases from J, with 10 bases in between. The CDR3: CASSRDNSYGYTF. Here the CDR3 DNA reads TGTGCCAGCAGCCGCGATAACAGCTATGGCTACACCTTC.

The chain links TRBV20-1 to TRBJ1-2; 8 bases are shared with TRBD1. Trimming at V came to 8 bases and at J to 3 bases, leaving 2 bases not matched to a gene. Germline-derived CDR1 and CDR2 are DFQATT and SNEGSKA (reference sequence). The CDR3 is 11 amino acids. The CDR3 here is CSPTGDYGYTF. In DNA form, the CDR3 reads TGCAGTCCGACAGGGGACTATGGCTACACCTTC.

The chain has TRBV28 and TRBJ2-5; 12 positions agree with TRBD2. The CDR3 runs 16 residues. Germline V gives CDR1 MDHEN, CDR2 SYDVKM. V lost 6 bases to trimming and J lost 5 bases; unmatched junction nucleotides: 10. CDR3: CASRITLAGGQETQYF. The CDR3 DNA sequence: TGTGCCAGCAGAATAACGCTAGCGGGGGGGCAGGAGACCCAGTACTTC.

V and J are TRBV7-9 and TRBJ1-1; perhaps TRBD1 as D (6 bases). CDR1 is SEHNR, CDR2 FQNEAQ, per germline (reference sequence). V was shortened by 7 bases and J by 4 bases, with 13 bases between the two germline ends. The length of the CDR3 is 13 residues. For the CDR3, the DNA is TGTGCCAGCACCCCTCGGACAGCCACTGAAGCTTTCTTT. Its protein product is CASTPRTATEAFF. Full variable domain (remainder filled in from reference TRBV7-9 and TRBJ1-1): DTGVSQNPRHKITKRGQNVTFRCDPISEHNRLYWYRQTLGQGPEFLTYFQNEAQLEKSRLLSDRFSAERPKGSFSTLEIQRTEQGDSAMYLCASTPRTATEAFFGQGTRLTVV.

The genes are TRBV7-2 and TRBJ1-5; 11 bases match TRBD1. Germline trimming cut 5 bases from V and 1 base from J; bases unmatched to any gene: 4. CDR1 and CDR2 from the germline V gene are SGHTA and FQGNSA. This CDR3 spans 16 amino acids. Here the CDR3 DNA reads TGTGCCAGCAGCCCGGACAGGGGGCGAAGCAATCAGCCCCAGCATTTT. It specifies CASSPDRGRSNQPQHF.

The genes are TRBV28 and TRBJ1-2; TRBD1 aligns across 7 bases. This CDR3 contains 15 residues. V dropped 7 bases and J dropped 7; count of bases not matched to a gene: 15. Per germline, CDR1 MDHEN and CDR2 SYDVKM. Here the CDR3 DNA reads TGTGCCAGCACCCGGGACAGTCCGTCTTTGGGTGGCTACACCTTC. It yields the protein CASTRDSPSLGGYTF.

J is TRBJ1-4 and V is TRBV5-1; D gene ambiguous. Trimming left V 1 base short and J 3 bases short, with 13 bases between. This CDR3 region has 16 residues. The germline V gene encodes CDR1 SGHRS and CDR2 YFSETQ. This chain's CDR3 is CASSLNSASPNEKLFF. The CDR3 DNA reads TGCGCCAGCAGCTTGAACAGTGCGTCACCTAATGAAAAACTGTTTTTT.

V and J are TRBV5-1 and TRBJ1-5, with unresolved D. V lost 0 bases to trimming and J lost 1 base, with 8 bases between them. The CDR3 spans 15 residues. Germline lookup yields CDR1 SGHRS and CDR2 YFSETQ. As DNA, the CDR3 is TGCGCCAGCAGCTTGGGAGGGAACAGCAATCAGCCCCAGCATTTT. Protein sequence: CASSLGGNSNQPQHF.

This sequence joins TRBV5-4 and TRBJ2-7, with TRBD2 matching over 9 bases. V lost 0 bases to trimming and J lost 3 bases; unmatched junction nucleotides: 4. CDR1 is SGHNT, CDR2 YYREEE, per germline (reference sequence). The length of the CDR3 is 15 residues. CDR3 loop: CASSLASGTDYEQYF. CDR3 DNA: TGTGCCAGCAGCTTGGCTAGCGGGACTGACTACGAGCAGTACTTC.

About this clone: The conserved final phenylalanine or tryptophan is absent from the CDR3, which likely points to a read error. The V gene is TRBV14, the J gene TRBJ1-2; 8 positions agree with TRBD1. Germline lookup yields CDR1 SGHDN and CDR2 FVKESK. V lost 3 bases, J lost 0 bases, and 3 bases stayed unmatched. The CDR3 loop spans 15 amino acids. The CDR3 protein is CASSHRDRPNYGYTL. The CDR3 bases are TGTGCCAGCAGCCACCGGGACAGGCCTAACTATGGCTACACCCTC.

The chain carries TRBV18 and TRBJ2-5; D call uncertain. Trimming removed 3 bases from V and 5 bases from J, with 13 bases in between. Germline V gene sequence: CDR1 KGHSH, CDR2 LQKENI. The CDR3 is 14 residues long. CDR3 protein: CASSPEVPAETQYF. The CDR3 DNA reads TGTGCCAGCTCACCCGAAGTCCCTGCGGAGACCCAGTACTTC.

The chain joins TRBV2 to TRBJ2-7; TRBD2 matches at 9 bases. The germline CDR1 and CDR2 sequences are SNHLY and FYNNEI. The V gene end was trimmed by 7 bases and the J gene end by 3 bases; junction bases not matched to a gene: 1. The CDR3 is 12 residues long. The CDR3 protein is CASTSGIYEQYF. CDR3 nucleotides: TGTGCCAGCACTAGCGGGATCTACGAGCAGTACTTC.

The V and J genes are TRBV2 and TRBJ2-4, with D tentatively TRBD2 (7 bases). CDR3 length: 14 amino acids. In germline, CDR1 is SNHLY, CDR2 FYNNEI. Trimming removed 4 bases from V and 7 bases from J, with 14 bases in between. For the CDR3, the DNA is TGTGCCAGCAGTGTAAATTGGGGGGGCAACATTCAGTACTTC. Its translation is CASSVNWGGNIQYF.

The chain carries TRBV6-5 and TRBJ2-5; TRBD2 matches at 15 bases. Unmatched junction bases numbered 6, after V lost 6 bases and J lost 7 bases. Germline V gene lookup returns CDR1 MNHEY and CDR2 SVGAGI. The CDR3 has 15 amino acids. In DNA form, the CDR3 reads TGTGCCAGCAGCCCCGGACTAGCGGGGGGGCGGACCCAGTACTTC. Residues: CASSPGLAGGRTQYF.

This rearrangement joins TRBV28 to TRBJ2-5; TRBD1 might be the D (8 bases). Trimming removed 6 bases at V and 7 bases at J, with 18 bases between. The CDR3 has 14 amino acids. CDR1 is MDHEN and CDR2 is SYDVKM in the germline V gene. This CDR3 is CASRGGTGSGTQYF. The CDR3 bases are TGTGCCAGCAGGGGAGGGACAGGTAGTGGGACCCAGTACTTC.

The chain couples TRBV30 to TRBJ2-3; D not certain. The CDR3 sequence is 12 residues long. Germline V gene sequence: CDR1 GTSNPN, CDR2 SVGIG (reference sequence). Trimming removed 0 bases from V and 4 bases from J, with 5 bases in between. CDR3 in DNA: TGTGCCTGGAGTGTTCAGGCAGATACGCAGTATTTT. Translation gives CAWSVQADTQYF. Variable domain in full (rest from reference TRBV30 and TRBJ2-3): SQTIHQWPATLVQPVGSPLSLECTVEGTSNPNLYWYRQAAGRGLQLLFYSVGIGQISSEVPQNLSASRPQDRQFILSSKKLLLSDSGFYLCAWSVQADTQYFGPGTRLTVL.

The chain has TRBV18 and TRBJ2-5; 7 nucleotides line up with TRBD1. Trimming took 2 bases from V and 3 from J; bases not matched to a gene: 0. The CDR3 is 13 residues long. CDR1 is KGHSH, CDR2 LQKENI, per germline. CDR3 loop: CASSPGTEETQYF. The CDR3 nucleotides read TGTGCCAGCTCACCAGGGACAGAAGAGACCCAGTACTTC.

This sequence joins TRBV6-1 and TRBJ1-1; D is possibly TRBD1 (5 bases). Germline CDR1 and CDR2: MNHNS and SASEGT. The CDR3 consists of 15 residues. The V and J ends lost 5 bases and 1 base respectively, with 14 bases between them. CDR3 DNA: TGTGCCAGCAGTTCAGAGGGACTCTCGAACACTGAAGCTTTCTTT. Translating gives CASSSEGLSNTEAFF.

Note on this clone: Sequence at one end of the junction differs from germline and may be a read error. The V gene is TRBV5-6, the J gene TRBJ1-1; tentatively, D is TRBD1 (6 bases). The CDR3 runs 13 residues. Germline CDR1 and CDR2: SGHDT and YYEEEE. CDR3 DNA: TGTGCCAGCAGCAAAACAGGGAACGCTGAAGCTTTCTTT. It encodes CASSKTGNAEAFF.

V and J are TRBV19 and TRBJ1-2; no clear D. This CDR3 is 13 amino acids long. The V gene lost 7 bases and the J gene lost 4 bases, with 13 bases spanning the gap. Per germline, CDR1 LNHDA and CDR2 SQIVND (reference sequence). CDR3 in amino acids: CASTKSGGYGYTF. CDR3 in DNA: TGTGCCAGTACTAAGTCAGGAGGCTATGGCTACACCTTC.